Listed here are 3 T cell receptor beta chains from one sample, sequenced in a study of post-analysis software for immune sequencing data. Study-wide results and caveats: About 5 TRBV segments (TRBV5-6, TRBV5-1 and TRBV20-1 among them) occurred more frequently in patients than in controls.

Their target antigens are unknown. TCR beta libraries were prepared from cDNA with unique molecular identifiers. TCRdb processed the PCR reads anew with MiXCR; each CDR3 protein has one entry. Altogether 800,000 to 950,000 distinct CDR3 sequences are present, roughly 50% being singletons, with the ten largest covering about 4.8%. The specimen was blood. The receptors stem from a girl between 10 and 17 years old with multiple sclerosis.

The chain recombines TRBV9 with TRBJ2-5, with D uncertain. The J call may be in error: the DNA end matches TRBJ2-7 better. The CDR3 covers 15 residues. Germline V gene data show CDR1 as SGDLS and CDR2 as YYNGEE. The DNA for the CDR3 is TGTGCCAGCAGCGTAGCTACGGGCACTACCTACGAGCAGTACTTC. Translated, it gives CASSVATGTTYEQYF.

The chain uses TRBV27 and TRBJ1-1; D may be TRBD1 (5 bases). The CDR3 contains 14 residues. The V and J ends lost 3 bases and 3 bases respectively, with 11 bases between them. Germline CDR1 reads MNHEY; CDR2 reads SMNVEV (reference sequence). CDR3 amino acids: CASSFLRGDTEAFF. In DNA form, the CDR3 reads TGTGCCAGCAGTTTCTTGAGGGGTGACACTGAAGCTTTCTTT.

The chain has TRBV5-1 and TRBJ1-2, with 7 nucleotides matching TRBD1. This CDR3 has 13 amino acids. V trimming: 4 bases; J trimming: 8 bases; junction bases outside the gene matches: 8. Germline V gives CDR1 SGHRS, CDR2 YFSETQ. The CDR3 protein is CASSSTGASGYTF. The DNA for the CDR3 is TGCGCCAGCAGCAGTACAGGGGCGTCGGGCTACACCTTC. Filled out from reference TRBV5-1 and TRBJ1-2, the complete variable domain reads KAGVTQTPRYLIKTRGQQVTLSCSPISGHRSVSWYQQTPGQGLQFLFEYFSETQRNKGNFPGRFSGRQFSNSRSEMNVSTLELGDSALYLCASSSTGASGYTFGSGTRLTVV.